The T cell receptor beta chain described here comes from a study of T cells after yellow fever vaccination. Study-wide context: Preparing low-cell-number fractions relied on SMART-Seq v4 Ultra Low Input.

General study points: The CD4 and CD8 compartments had a small share of their clonotypes in common. It was the secondary response that reached its peak faster, day 5 versus 15, but it was weaker.

Concerning this clonotype itself: Its antigen is not known.

This CDR3 spans 16 amino acids. The germline V gene encodes CDR1 SGDLS and CDR2 YYNGEE. V shed 0 bases and J 4 bases; nucleotides not matched to a gene: 3. Researchers made TCR cDNA using 5'RACE template switching, and this step added a universal primer site and UMIs. One entry per CDR3 protein, called by TCRdb with MiXCR from the 5' RACE reads. The data hold under 200,000 distinct CDR3 sequences, with about 10% observed a single time. The gene calls are TRBV9 and TRBJ2-1; TRBD2 agrees at 11 bases. The TCR comes from a man younger than 35 who received the YFV17D yellow fever vaccine. The material was CD8+ T cells sorted from PBMCs, obtained 15 days after the yellow fever booster vaccination. The CDR3 sequence is CASSVGASGGYNEQFF. CDR3 bases: TGTGCCAGCAGCGTAGGGGCTAGCGGGGGGTACAATGAGCAGTTCTTC.